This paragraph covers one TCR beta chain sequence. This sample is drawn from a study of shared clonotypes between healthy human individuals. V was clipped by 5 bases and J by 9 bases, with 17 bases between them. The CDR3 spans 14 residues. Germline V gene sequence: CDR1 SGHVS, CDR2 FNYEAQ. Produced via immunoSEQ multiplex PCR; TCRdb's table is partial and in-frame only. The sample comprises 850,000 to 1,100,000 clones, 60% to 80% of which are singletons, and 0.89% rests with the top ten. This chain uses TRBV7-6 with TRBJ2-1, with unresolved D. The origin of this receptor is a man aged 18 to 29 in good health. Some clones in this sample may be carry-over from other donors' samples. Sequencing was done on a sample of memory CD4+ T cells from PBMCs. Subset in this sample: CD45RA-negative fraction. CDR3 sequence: CASSVPGQGTEQFF. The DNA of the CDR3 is TGTGCCAGCAGCGTTCCGGGCCAAGGCACTGAGCAGTTCTTC.